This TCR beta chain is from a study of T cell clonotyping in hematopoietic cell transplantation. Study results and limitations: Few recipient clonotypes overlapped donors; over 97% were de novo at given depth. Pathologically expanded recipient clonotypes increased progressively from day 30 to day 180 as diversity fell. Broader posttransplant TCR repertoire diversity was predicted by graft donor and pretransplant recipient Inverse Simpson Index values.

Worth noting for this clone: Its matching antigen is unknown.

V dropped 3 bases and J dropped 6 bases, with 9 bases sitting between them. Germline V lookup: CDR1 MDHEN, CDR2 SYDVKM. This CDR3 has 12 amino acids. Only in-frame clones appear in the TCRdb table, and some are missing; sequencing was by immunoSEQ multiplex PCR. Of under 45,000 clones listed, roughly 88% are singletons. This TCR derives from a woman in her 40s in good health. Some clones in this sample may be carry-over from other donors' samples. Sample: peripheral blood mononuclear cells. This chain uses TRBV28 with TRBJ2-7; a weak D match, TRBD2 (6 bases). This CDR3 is CASSFAGLEQYF. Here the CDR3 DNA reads TGTGCCAGCAGTTTTGCGGGACTCGAGCAGTACTTC.